This paragraph covers one TCR beta chain sequence. As yet, its antigen is unknown. This sample stems from a study of T cell clones after liver transplantation. The assay was immunoSEQ multiplex PCR, and TCRdb's table has in-frame clones only and misses some. Among tens of thousands of clones listed, about 91% were seen once. This CDR3 is 15 amino acids long. The V gene's germline CDR1 is SGHNT and CDR2 YYREEE (reference sequence). Unmatched junction bases numbered 5, after V lost 5 bases and J lost 3 bases. General study points: Post-transplant time points were not standardized, so conclusions are preliminary.

The TCR comes from a human patient who received a liver transplant. A subset of T cells may come from the graft donor. The sequences come from CD4+ T cells from blood, collected about 25 months after liver transplant. The chain has TRBV5-4 and TRBJ2-1; 10 bases are a match to TRBD2. CDR3 sequence reads: CASRRAGGNYNEQFF. The CDR3 nucleotides are TGTGCCAGCAGACGAGCGGGAGGGAACTACAATGAGCAGTTCTTC.